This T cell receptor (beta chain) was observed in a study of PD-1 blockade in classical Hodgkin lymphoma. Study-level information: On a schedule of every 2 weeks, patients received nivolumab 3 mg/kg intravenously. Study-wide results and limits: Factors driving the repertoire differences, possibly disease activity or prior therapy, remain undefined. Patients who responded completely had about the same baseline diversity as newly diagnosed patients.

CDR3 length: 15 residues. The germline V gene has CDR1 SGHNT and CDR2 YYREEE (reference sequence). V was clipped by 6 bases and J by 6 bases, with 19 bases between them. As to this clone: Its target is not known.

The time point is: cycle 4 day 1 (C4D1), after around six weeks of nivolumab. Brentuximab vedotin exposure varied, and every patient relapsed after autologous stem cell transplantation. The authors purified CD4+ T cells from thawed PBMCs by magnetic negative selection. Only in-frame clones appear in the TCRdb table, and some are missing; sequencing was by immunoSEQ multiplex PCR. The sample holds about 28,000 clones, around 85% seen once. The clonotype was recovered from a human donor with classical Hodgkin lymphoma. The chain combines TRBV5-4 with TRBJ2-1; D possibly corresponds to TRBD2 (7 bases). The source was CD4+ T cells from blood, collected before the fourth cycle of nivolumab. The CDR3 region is CASNTGQRTSNEQFF. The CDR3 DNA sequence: TGTGCCAGCAACACAGGGCAGAGGACTAGCAATGAGCAGTTCTTC. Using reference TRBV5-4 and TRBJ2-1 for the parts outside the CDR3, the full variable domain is ETGVTQSPTHLIKTRGQQVTLRCSSQSGHNTVSWYQQALGQGPQFIFQYYREEENGRGNFPPRFSGLQFPNYSSELNVNALELDDSALYLCASNTGQRTSNEQFFGPGTRLTVL.